What follows describes a single TCR beta chain. The data were obtained in a study of CD8+CD57+ T cells in acquired aplastic anemia. Profiles of TCR beta VDJ and CDR3 were generated from a genomic DNA template. Using its own MiXCR run on the reads, TCRdb lists one record per CDR3 protein. The table has 450,000 to 550,000 distinct CDR3 sequences, about a third seen once. Before being chosen for sequencing, patients had shown CD8+CD57+ cell expansion by flow cytometry. Germline V CDR1 and CDR2: DFQATT, SNEGSKA (reference sequence). CDR3 size: 12 residues. The ends were cut back, 1 base at V and 2 bases at J, with 5 bases in the middle.

The TCR sequence derives from a human donor with aplastic anemia. This chain links TRBV20-1 with TRBJ2-5; D not certain. Material: sorted CD4+, CD8+, or CD8+CD57+ T cells (not recorded which) from PBMCs. Here the CDR3 DNA reads TGCAGTGCTAGAGGGCCTCAAGAGACCCAGTACTTC. It codes for CSARGPQETQYF.